This T cell receptor beta chain was captured by sequencing in a study of cytomegalovirus exposure and HLA in healthy donors (dated by TCRdb to about 2017). Broadly, across the study: According to a later analysis, one platform produced both the 120 validation repertoires and the roughly 660 repertoires of the first cohort. The aim of the study was to test whether cataloging public T cell receptors could identify signatures of past pathogen exposure. Along with the approximately 700-subject first cohort, a separate validation cohort of over a hundred different subjects was used. High-throughput TCR immunosequencing, statistical association of individual TCRs with disease status, and machine learning were combined to predict cytomegalovirus infection status.

In this sample, this clone turned up a few times. Its antigen is not yet known. Base qualities are not at hand, and no much larger clone is one base apart. Broader findings and caveats from the paper: The authors suggested that the approach could potentially be extended to other disease states and immunological phenotypes. A later analysis had no HLA typing for the validation cohort, so co-occurrence there was scored across all 110 or so repertoires. Subsequent analysis determined that TCRs grouped into clusters in the first cohort also showed a tendency toward co-occurrence across the roughly 120 validation repertoires, and roughly 94% of cluster scores exceeded 0. Cytomegalovirus status was reported to be diagnosed by the classifier with high specificity and sensitivity in both the original and validation cohorts. In vitro tests confirmed that three of the cytomegalovirus-associated TCR beta chains recognize cytomegalovirus antigens. Most TCR sequences were observed very rarely across donors, whereas some public TCRs were present in many individuals. A total of 150 or so TCR beta chains were listed by the study as associated with cytomegalovirus.

The donors were included in the validation cohort of 100 to 150 subjects, a group kept apart from the roughly 610-subject first cohort. V loses 4 bases of germline sequence and J loses 4 bases, and the interval between the two ends is 10 bases. Inclusive of the bounding cysteine and phenylalanine, the CDR3 is 13 residues long. The entry retains the CDR3 DNA only, 39 bases that are in frame from base 1. Sequences SGHTA (CDR1) and FQGNSA (CDR2) are obtained from the germline V gene. Preparation of the library involved the immunoSEQ multiplex PCR assay. For the original study's pipeline: To diagnose cytomegalovirus status from the catalog of TCR beta chain sequences, a statistical classification framework was built. The immuneACCESS repertoire file appears here via TCRdb, limited to in-frame rearrangements. These files lack a portion of the clones; in checked studies, under half of the deficit traces to unresolved V genes, and the cause of the others is not known. V and J calls and clone size are copied from that table; D and trimming were computed from the DNA. This sample has 160,000 or so clones in its table, and more than 75% of those were observed once. Roughly 3% of the sample belongs to the ten largest clones.

The V gene is TRBV7-2 and the J gene is TRBJ2-5, with the D gene not confidently named. The receptor was derived from a man aged 18 to 35 in good health and CMV-seropositive. Sequencing was done on a sample of PBMCs. The CDR3: CASSSTTGETQYF. In nucleotide form, the sequence is TGTGCCAGCAGCTCAACTACCGGAGAGACCCAGTACTTC.